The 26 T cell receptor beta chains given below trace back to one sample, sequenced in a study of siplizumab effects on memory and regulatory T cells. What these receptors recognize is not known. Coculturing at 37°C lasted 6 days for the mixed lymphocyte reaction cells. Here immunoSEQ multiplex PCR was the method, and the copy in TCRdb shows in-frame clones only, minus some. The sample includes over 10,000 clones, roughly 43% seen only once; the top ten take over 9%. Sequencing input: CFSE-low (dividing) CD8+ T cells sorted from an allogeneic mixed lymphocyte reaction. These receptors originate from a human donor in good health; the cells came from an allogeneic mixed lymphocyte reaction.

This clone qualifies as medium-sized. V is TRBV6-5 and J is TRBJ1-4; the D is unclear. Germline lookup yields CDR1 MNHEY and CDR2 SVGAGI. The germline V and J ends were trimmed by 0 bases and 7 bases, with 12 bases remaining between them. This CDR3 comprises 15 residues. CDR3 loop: CASSYSNLLREKLFF. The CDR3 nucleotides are TGTGCCAGCAGTTACTCGAACTTACTTCGTGAAAAACTGTTTTTT.

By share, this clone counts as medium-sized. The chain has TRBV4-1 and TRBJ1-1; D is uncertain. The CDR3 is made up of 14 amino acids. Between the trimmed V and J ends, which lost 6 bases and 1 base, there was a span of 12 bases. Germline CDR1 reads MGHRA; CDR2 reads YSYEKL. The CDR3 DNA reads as TGCGCCAGCAGGCAGACCTTCGGGAACACTGAAGCTTTCTTT. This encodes CASRQTFGNTEAFF.

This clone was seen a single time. The CDR3 DNA reads TGTGCCTGGAGTGGTGGAGGCTACGAGCAGTACTTC. Translated, it gives CAWSGGGYEQYF. The chain links TRBV30 to TRBJ2-7; D perhaps matches TRBD2 (5 bases). The CDR3 consists of 12 residues. Trimming pared 1 base from V and 3 bases from J, leaving 7 bases between. Per the germline V gene, CDR1 is GTSNPN and CDR2 is SVGIG (reference sequence).

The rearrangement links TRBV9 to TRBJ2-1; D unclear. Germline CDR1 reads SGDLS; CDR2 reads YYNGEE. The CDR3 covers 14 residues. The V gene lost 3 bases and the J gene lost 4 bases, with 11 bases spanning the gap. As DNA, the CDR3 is TGTGCCAGCAGCGCCGCCGGCCAGTACAATGAGCAGTTCTTC. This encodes CASSAAGQYNEQFF.

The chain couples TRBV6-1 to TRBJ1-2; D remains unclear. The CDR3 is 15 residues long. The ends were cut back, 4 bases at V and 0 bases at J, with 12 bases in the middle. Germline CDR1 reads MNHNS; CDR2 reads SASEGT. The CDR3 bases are TGTGCCAGCAGTGCCGGCAGGCTCACTAACTATGGCTACACCTTC. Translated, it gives CASSAGRLTNYGYTF.

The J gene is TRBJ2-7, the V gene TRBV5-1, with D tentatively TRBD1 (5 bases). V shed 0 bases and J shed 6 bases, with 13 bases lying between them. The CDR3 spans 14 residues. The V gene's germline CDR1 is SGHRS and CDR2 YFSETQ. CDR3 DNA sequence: TGCGCCAGCAGCTTGGGGACACCCCTCAGCGAGCAGTACTTC. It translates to CASSLGTPLSEQYF.

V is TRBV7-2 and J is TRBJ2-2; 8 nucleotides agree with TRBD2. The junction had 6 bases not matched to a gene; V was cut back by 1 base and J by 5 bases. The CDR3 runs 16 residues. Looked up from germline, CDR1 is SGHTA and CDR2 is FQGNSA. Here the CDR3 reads CASSLVLAGATGELFF. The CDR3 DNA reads TGTGCCAGCAGCTTAGTGCTAGCGGGTGCGACCGGGGAGCTGTTTTTT.

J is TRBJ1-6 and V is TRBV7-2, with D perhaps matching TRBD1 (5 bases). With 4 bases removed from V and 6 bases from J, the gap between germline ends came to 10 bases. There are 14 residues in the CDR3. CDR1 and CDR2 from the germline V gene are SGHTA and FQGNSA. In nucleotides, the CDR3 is TGTGCCAGCAGCTCCGGGGGTGGTAATTCACCCCTCCACTTT. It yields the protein CASSSGGGNSPLHF.

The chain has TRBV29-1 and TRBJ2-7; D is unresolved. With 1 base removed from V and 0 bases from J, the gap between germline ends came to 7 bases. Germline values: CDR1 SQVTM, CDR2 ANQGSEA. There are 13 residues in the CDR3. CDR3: CSVEGVSSYEQYF. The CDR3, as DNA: TGCAGCGTTGAAGGCGTGAGCTCCTACGAGCAGTACTTC.

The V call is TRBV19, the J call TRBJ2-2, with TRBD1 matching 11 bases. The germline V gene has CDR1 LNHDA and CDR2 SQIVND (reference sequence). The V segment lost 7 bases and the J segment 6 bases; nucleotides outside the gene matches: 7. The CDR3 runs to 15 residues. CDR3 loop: CASTWTGGSAGELFF. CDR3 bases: TGTGCCAGTACCTGGACAGGGGGCTCCGCCGGGGAGCTGTTTTTT.

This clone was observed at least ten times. The CDR3 nucleotides read TGTGCCAGTAGTGTCCGGGACACCGCCTTGGTCACCCAGTACTTC. Translated: CASSVRDTALVTQYF. The chain employs TRBV19 and TRBJ2-5, with D tentatively TRBD1 (6 bases). V lost 5 bases and J lost 8, with 21 bases in between. The CDR3 runs to 15 residues. The germline V gene encodes CDR1 LNHDA and CDR2 SQIVND (reference sequence). Using reference TRBV19 and TRBJ2-5 for the parts outside the CDR3, the full variable domain is DGGITQSPKYLFRKEGQNVTLSCEQNLNHDAMYWYRQDPGQGLRLIYYSQIVNDFQKGDIAEGYSVSREKKESFPLTVTSAQKNPTAFYLCASSVRDTALVTQYFGPGTRLLVL.

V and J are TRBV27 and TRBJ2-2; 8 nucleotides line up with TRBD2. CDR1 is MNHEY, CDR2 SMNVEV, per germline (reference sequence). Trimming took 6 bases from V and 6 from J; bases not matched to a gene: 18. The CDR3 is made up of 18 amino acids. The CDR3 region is CASSITFGGGGIAGELFF. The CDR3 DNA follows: TGTGCCAGCAGCATAACCTTCGGCGGCGGGGGGATCGCCGGGGAGCTGTTTTTT.

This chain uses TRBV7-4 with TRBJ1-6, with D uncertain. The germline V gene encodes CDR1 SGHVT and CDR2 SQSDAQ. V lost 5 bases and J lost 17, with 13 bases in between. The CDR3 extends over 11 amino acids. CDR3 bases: TGTGCCAGCAGCCCAGGAGTCCACTTCCACTTT. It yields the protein CASSPGVHFHF.

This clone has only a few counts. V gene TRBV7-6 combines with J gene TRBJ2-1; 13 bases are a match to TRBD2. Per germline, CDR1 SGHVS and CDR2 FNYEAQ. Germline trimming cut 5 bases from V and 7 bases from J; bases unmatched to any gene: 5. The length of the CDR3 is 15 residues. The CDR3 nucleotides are TGTGCCAGCAGCACAGGACTAGCGGGAGTAAATGAGCAGTTCTTC. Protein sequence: CASSTGLAGVNEQFF.

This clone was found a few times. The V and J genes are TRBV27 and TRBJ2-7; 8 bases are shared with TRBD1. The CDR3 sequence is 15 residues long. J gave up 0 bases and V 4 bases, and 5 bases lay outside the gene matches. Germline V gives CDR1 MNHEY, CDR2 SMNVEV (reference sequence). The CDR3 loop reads CASSSGQGLSYEQYF. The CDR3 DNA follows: TGTGCCAGCAGTTCCGGACAGGGCCTCTCCTACGAGCAGTACTTC.

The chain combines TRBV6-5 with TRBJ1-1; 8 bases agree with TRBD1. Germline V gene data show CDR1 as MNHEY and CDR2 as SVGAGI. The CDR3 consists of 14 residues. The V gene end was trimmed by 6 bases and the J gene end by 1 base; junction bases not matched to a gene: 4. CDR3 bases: TGTGCCAGCAGAGGGACAGGAAAGAACACTGAAGCTTTCTTT. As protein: CASRGTGKNTEAFF.

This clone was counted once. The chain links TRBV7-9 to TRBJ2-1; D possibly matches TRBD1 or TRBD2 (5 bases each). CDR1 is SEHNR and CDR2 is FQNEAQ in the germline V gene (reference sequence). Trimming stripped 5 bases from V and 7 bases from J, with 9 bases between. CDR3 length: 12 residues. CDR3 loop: CASSRDRNEQFF. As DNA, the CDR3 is TGTGCCAGCAGCCGGGACCGAAATGAGCAGTTCTTC.

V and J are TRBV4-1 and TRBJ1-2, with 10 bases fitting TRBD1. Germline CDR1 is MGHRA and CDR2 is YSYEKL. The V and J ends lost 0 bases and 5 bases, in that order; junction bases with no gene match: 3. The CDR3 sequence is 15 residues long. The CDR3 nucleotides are TGCGCCAGCAGCCAAGATCTGGGACAGGGGTATGGCTACACCTTC. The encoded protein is CASSQDLGQGYGYTF.

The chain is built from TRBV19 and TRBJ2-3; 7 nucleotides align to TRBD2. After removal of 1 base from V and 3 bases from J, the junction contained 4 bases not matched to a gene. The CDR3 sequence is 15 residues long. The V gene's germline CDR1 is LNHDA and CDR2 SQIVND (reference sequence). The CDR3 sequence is CASSIATSDTDTQYF. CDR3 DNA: TGTGCCAGTAGTATAGCAACTAGCGATACAGATACGCAGTATTTT. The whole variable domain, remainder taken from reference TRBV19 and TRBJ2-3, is DGGITQSPKYLFRKEGQNVTLSCEQNLNHDAMYWYRQDPGQGLRLIYYSQIVNDFQKGDIAEGYSVSREKKESFPLTVTSAQKNPTAFYLCASSIATSDTDTQYFGPGTRLTVL.

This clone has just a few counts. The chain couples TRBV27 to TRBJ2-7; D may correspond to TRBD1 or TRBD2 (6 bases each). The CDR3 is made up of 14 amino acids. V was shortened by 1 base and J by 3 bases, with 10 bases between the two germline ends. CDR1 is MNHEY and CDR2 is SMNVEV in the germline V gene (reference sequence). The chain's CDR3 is CASSLWGAHYEQYF. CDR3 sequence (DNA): TGTGCCAGCAGTTTATGGGGGGCGCACTACGAGCAGTACTTC.

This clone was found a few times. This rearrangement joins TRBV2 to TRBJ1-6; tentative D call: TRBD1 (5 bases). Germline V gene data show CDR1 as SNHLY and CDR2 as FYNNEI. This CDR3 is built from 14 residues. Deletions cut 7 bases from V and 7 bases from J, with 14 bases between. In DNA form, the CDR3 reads TGTGCCAGCATGAGGGACGGGGGGAATTCACCCCTCCACTTT. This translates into CASMRDGGNSPLHF. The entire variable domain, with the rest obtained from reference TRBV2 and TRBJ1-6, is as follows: EPEVTQTPSHQVTQMGQEVILRCVPISNHLYFYWYRQILGQKVEFLVSFYNNEISEKSEIFDDQFSVERPDGSNFTLKIRSTKLEDSAMYFCASMRDGGNSPLHFGNGTRLTVT.

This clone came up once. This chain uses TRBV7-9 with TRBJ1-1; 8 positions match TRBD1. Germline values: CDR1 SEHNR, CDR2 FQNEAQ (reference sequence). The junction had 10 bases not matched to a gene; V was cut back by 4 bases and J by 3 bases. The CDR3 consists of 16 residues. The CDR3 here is CASSSGGQGGYTEAFF. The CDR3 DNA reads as TGTGCCAGCAGCTCTGGAGGACAGGGCGGTTACACTGAAGCTTTCTTT.

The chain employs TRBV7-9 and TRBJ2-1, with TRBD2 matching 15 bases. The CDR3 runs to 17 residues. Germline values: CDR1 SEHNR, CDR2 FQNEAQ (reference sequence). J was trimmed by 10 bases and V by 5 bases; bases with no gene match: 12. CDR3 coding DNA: TGTGCCAGCAGCCCACCCGTAGGGGGACTAGCGGGAGGAGAGCAGTTCTTC. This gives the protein CASSPPVGGLAGGEQFF.

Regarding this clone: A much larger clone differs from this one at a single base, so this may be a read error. As DNA, the CDR3 is TGCAGCGTTGATGTACAGCCGTCCTTGAGTGCTTTCTTT. Encoded protein: CSVDVQPSLSAFF. The rearrangement links TRBV29-1 to TRBJ1-1, with unresolved D. CDR1 and CDR2 (germline): SQVTM, ANQGSEA. The CDR3 covers 13 residues. The germline V and J ends were trimmed by 3 bases and 11 bases, with 19 bases remaining between them.

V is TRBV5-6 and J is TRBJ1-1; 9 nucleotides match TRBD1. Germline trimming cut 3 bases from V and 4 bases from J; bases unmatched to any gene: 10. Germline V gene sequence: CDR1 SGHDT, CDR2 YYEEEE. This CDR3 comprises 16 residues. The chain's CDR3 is CASSWEQGAMGTEAFF. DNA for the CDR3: TGTGCCAGCAGCTGGGAACAGGGGGCGATGGGCACTGAAGCTTTCTTT.

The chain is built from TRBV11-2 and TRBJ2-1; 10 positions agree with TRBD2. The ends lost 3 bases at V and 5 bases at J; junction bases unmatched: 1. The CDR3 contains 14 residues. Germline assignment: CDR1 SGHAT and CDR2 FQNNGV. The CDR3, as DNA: TGTGCCAGCAGCTTGGGACTAGCGAACAATGAGCAGTTCTTC. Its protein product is CASSLGLANNEQFF.